The rows below give T cell receptor beta chains drawn from one sample of a study of radiation and T cells in renal cell carcinoma. The table came from immunoSEQ multiplex PCR; TCRdb's copy has only in-frame clones and leaves some out. The repertoire holds 150,000 or so clones, with roughly 87% as singletons. The specimen was blood, collected from a patient whose treatment included radiotherapy and nephrectomy. All receptors come from a woman aged 45-65 years with renal cell carcinoma. The CDR3 runs from the conserved cysteine through the conserved F or W. The D gene is left open where the match is weak. Size is omitted from some rows. Given values are once, few, many or a class for expanded clones.

CASRTGGNEQYF,TGTGCCAGCAGGACAGGGGGAAACGAGCAGTACTTC,TRBD1,TRBV2,TRBJ2-7,once
CASRTGINSGTEAFF,TGTGCCAGCCGGACAGGTATAAATTCTGGCACTGAAGCTTTCTTT,TRBD1,TRBV6-6,TRBJ1-1,-
CASSSHRTGNNEQFF,TGTGCCAGCAGCTCACATAGGACAGGGAACAATGAGCAGTTCTTC,TRBD1,TRBV6-5,TRBJ2-1,-
CASSLRGQGTDTQYF,TGTGCCAGCAGTTTAAGGGGGCAGGGCACAGATACGCAGTATTTT,TRBD1,TRBV27,TRBJ2-3,-
CASRWGDLDTEAFF,TGTGCCAGCAGATGGGGAGACCTGGACACTGAAGCTTTCTTT,-,TRBV6-1,TRBJ1-1,-
CASSLTGWDQPQHF,TGTGCCAGCAGCTTGACAGGGTGGGACCAGCCCCAGCATTTT,TRBD1,TRBV7-9,TRBJ1-5,-
CASRGGRGGNQPQHF,TGTGCCAGTAGAGGGGGGCGCGGGGGCAATCAGCCCCAGCATTTT,-,TRBV19,TRBJ1-5,-
CASSQDATTQETQYF,TGTGCCAGCAGCCAAGATGCTACGACCCAAGAGACCCAGTACTTC,-,TRBV14,TRBJ2-5,-
CASSDGPYEQYF,TGTGCCAGCAGTGACGGACCCTACGAGCAGTACTTC,-,TRBV14,TRBJ2-7,-
CASSGGAVPCYGYTF,TGTGCCAGCAGCGGGGGGGCCGTTCCCTGCTATGGCTACACCTTC,-,TRBV11-3,TRBJ1-2,-
CASSTTGGRYEQYF,TGTGCCAGCAGTACCACAGGGGGTCGGTACGAGCAGTACTTC,TRBD1,TRBV6-5,TRBJ2-7,-
CASSARDTYGYTF,TGTGCCAGCAGTGCCCGGGACACCTATGGCTACACCTTC,-,TRBV6-1,TRBJ1-2,-
CASSVVTENTEAFF,TGTGCCAGCAGCGTAGTTACGGAGAACACTGAAGCTTTCTTT,-,TRBV9,TRBJ1-1,-
CASSPPGGNQPQHF,TGTGCCAGCAGCCCCCCGGGGGGCAATCAGCCCCAGCATTTT,-,TRBV7-9,TRBJ1-5,-
CASSLDRETGNTIYF,TGTGCCAGCAGCCTCGACAGGGAAACTGGAAACACCATATATTTT,TRBD1,TRBV28,TRBJ1-3,few
CASSSGGVFNEQYF,TGCGCCAGCAGCTCAGGGGGCGTATTCAACGAGCAGTACTTC,TRBD1,TRBV5-1,TRBJ2-7,-
CASSLSLLRSGANVLTF,TGTGCCAGCAGTTTATCCCTGTTACGCTCTGGGGCCAACGTCCTGACTTTC,-,TRBV27,TRBJ2-6,-
CSVEAGFFRANYGYTF,TGCAGCGTTGAAGCAGGATTTTTTAGAGCTAACTATGGCTACACCTTC,-,TRBV29-1,TRBJ1-2,-
CASSPFLRGVGADTQYF,TGTGCCAGCAGTCCATTCCTAAGGGGAGTTGGGGCAGATACGCAGTATTTT,-,TRBV7-3,TRBJ2-3,-
CASRLNGQGFYEQYF,TGTGCCAGCAGACTAAACGGACAGGGATTCTACGAGCAGTACTTC,TRBD1,TRBV6-5,TRBJ2-7,-
CASSQVDSRNTIYF,TGCGCCAGCAGCCAAGTCGACAGTCGAAACACCATATATTTT,-,TRBV4-3,TRBJ1-3,-
CASSRDRAQYF,TGTGCCAGCAGCCGGGACCGCGCGCAGTACTTC,-,TRBV6-1,TRBJ2-7,-
CASSEGGYLYNEQFF,TGTGCCAGCAGTGAAGGGGGGTACCTTTACAATGAGCAGTTCTTC,-,TRBV25-1,TRBJ2-1,-
CASSLPPTGGNEQFF,TGTGCCAGCAGCTTACCGCCGACAGGGGGCAATGAGCAGTTCTTC,TRBD1,TRBV7-9,TRBJ2-1,-
CASSTPGQGASGANVLTF,TGTGCCAGTAGTACCCCGGGACAGGGGGCGTCGGGGGCCAACGTCCTGACTTTC,TRBD1,TRBV19,TRBJ2-6,-
CASSVVAVTSTDTQYF,TGTGCCAGCAGCGTAGTCGCGGTAACGAGCACAGATACGCAGTATTTT,-,TRBV9,TRBJ2-3,once
CASSWGRQRATDTQYF,TGCGCCAGCAGCTGGGGAAGGCAAAGAGCCACAGATACGCAGTATTTT,-,TRBV5-1,TRBJ2-3,-
CASSPLRGNQETQYF,TGTGCCAGCAGCCCACTGCGGGGGAACCAAGAGACCCAGTACTTC,TRBD2,TRBV7-2,TRBJ2-5,-
CASSPGGHRSNYGYTF,TGTGCCAGCAGCCCCGGGGGCCACAGATCAAACTATGGCTACACCTTC,-,TRBV7-2,TRBJ1-2,-
CASRGGYQETQYF,TGTGCCAGCCGGGGGGGGTACCAAGAGACCCAGTACTTC,TRBD2,TRBV2,TRBJ2-5,-
CASSERPGLNYGYTF,TGTGCCAGCAGTGAAAGGCCAGGGTTAAACTATGGCTACACCTTC,-,TRBV6-1,TRBJ1-2,-
CASSETRGYGYTF,TGTGCCAGCAGTGAAACGAGGGGGTATGGCTACACCTTC,-,TRBV6-1,TRBJ1-2,-
CASSLTGGAYNEQFF,TGTGCCAGTAGTCTGACTGGCGGGGCCTACAATGAGCAGTTCTTC,-,TRBV19,TRBJ2-1,-